A single sample is the source of the 22 T cell receptor beta chains below, sequenced in a study of post-analysis software for immune sequencing data. Study-wide results and limits: Included in a set of about 5 TRBV segments more frequent in patients than controls were TRBV5-6, TRBV5-1 and TRBV20-1.

No antigen is known for these receptors. Built from TCR beta cDNA, the libraries had unique molecular identifiers in them. TCRdb reprocessed the PCR reads via MiXCR and lists one record per CDR3 protein. Of 450,000 to 650,000 distinct CDR3 sequences in the sample, roughly 45% were seen once. What was sequenced was blood. The source is a girl aged 10-17 years with multiple sclerosis.

The V call is TRBV27, the J call TRBJ2-5; 9 nucleotides agree with TRBD1. CDR1 MNHEY and CDR2 SMNVEV come from the germline V gene (reference sequence). The CDR3 has 13 residues. Trimming removed 9 bases from V and 1 base from J; junction bases left unmatched: 3. Written as DNA, the CDR3 is TGTGCCAGTGGGACAGGGCTCCAAGAGACCCAGTACTTC. It specifies CASGTGLQETQYF.

The chain is built from TRBV11-3 and TRBJ2-2; D remains unclear. The CDR3 spans 13 residues. Trimming stripped 3 bases from V and 3 bases from J, with 5 bases between. Germline CDR1 SGHNT, CDR2 YENEEA. The CDR3 spells CASSFRYTGELFF. CDR3 coding DNA: TGTGCCAGCAGCTTTAGGTACACCGGGGAGCTGTTTTTT.

The V gene is TRBV12-3 or TRBV12-4, the J gene TRBJ1-1; weak D call: TRBD1 (5 bases). This CDR3 is built from 13 residues. With 3 bases removed from V and 5 bases from J, the gap between germline ends came to 10 bases. The CDR3 bases are TGTGCCAGCAGTTTGTGGGGGGATACTGAAGCTTTCTTT. Residues: CASSLWGDTEAFF.

The chain carries TRBV12-3 or TRBV12-4 and TRBJ1-2, with 9 positions matching TRBD1. This CDR3 has 15 residues. Trimming took 5 bases from V and 8 from J; bases not matched to a gene: 12. CDR3 bases: TGTGCCAGCAGTCCACTAGAACAGGGGGCGCGGGGCTACACCTTC. The encoded protein is CASSPLEQGARGYTF.

The chain employs TRBV12-3 or TRBV12-4 and TRBJ1-2; tentatively, D is TRBD1 (5 bases). The V gene lost 3 bases and the J gene lost 4 bases, with 24 bases spanning the gap. CDR3 size: 18 residues. CDR3 in amino acids: CASSFFQGSGLEGYGYTF. CDR3 DNA: TGTGCCAGCAGTTTCTTTCAGGGATCAGGGCTGGAAGGCTATGGCTACACCTTC.

This clonotype has only a few counts. The chain joins TRBV24-1 to TRBJ1-2, with D hard to call. Germline assignment: CDR1 KGHDR and CDR2 SFDVKD. This CDR3 contains 12 residues. Trimming cost V 6 bases and J 6 bases, with 10 bases left between them. DNA of the CDR3: TGTGCCACCAGTTCAGTCGCCGATGGCTACACCTTC. Its protein is CATSSVADGYTF.

J is TRBJ1-2 and V is TRBV5-1; D remains unclear. The CDR3 sequence is 14 residues long. From germline, CDR1 is SGHRS and CDR2 YFSETQ. Deletions cut 0 bases from V and 4 bases from J, with 10 bases between. This CDR3 is CASSLDQRSYGYTF. The CDR3 DNA sequence: TGCGCCAGCAGCTTGGATCAGCGCTCCTATGGCTACACCTTC. The whole variable domain, filled in from reference TRBV5-1 and TRBJ1-2, reads KAGVTQTPRYLIKTRGQQVTLSCSPISGHRSVSWYQQTPGQGLQFLFEYFSETQRNKGNFPGRFSGRQFSNSRSEMNVSTLELGDSALYLCASSLDQRSYGYTFGSGTRLTVV.

The chain joins TRBV13 to TRBJ2-7, with unresolved D. Trimming cost V 4 bases and J 4 bases, with 14 bases left between them. Germline V lookup: CDR1 PRHDT, CDR2 FYEKMQ (reference sequence). CDR3 size: 14 residues. In DNA, the CDR3 is TGTGCCAGCAGCTCCCTAATCCACGCGTACGAGCAGTACTTC. It specifies CASSSLIHAYEQYF.

The genes are TRBV20-1 and TRBJ1-2; D not resolved. The V end lost 4 bases, the J end lost 6 bases, and 15 bases lay between the germline ends. In germline, CDR1 is DFQATT, CDR2 SNEGSKA (reference sequence). This CDR3 region has 13 residues. CDR3 region: CSAIGGQSHGYTF. The CDR3 DNA sequence: TGCAGTGCTATTGGTGGGCAGTCCCATGGCTACACCTTC.

The V gene is TRBV7-8, the J gene TRBJ2-5; D is tentatively TRBD1 or TRBD2 (7 bases each). Judging by the DNA end, TRBJ2-7 fits better; the J call may be wrong. The CDR3 loop spans 15 amino acids. CDR1 and CDR2 (germline): SGHVS, FQNEAQ. CDR3 amino acids: CASSQEGASGYEQYF. In DNA, the CDR3 is TGTGCCAGCAGCCAGGAGGGGGCTAGCGGCTACGAGCAGTACTTC.

The chain carries TRBV5-1 and TRBJ2-7; 7 nucleotides match TRBD1. Losses at the gene ends were 2 bases for V and 4 bases for J; bases not matched to a gene: 3. CDR3 size: 13 residues. The germline V gene has CDR1 SGHRS and CDR2 YFSETQ. Here the CDR3 DNA reads TGCGCCAGCAGCTTCGGACAGGTATACGAGCAGTACTTC. It specifies CASSFGQVYEQYF.

The rearrangement uses TRBV5-1 and TRBJ1-3; D gene ambiguous. Per germline, CDR1 SGHRS and CDR2 YFSETQ. The CDR3 length is 14 residues. With 5 bases removed from V and 2 bases from J, the gap between germline ends came to 11 bases. The CDR3 protein is CASRRGSAGNTIYF. The CDR3 DNA reads TGCGCCAGCAGGCGGGGATCGGCTGGAAACACCATATATTTT.

J is TRBJ1-1 and V is TRBV29-1; no clear D. Trimming took 4 bases from V and 0 from J, leaving 9 bases between them. Germline CDR1 SQVTM, CDR2 ANQGSEA. This CDR3 has 13 amino acids. CDR3: CSVVRRMNTEAFF. CDR3 nucleotide sequence: TGCAGCGTTGTGAGGAGAATGAACACTGAAGCTTTCTTT.

V and J are TRBV2 and TRBJ2-3, with D perhaps assigned TRBD1 or TRBD2 (5 bases each). The germline gives CDR1 SNHLY, CDR2 FYNNEI. Trimming shortened V by 10 bases and J by 6 bases, and 17 bases separated the two germline ends. This CDR3 spans 13 amino acids. This CDR3 reads CAILRDGGDTQYF. Here the CDR3 DNA reads TGTGCCATCCTTCGGGACGGCGGGGATACGCAGTATTTT.

This clonotype came up a few times. The chain is built from TRBV20-1 and TRBJ1-5; TRBD1 matches 8 bases. Germline CDR1 and CDR2: DFQATT and SNEGSKA (reference sequence). J lost 4 bases, V lost 5 bases, and 10 bases had no gene match. The CDR3 contains 15 residues. CDR3 nucleotides: TGCAGTGCTCTCGACAGGGGCACTCTTAATCAGCCCCAGCATTTT. Amino acid sequence: CSALDRGTLNQPQHF.

This clonotype appeared a few times. The rearrangement joins TRBV12-3 or TRBV12-4 to TRBJ2-1, with 8 bases aligning to TRBD2. This CDR3 contains 15 residues. The V gene end was trimmed by 7 bases and the J gene end by 4 bases; junction bases not matched to a gene: 9. This CDR3 is CASTPLAGSYNEQFF. For the CDR3, the DNA is TGTGCCAGCACCCCTTTAGCGGGATCGTACAATGAGCAGTTCTTC.

The chain employs TRBV13 and TRBJ2-3; D is ambiguous. The V end was cut by 5 bases, the J end by 2 bases, with 5 bases between. Germline V gene data show CDR1 as PRHDT and CDR2 as FYEKMQ (reference sequence). CDR3 length: 12 residues. The CDR3 protein is CASSENTDTQYF. The DNA for the CDR3 is TGTGCCAGCAGCGAGAACACAGATACGCAGTATTTT. The full variable domain, with the rest looked up from reference TRBV13 and TRBJ2-3, is AAGVIQSPRHLIKEKRETATLKCYPIPRHDTVYWYQQGPGQDPQFLISFYEKMQSDKGSIPDRFSAQQFSDYHSELNMSSLELGDSALYFCASSENTDTQYFGPGTRLTVL.

Turning to this clonotype: Compared with germline, one end of the junction differs, possibly owing to a read error. CDR3 sequence reads: CTSSLTEPSTDTQYF. In nucleotides, the CDR3 is TGCACCAGCAGCTTGACGGAACCTAGCACAGATACGCAGTATTTT. The V gene is TRBV5-1, the J gene TRBJ2-3; D unclear. The germline CDR1 and CDR2 sequences are SGHRS and YFSETQ. This CDR3 has 15 residues.

On this clonotype: With a much larger clone just one base away, this may be a read error. V is TRBV7-2 and J is TRBJ1-2, with no clear D. This CDR3 has 15 amino acids. Germline CDR1 SGHTA, CDR2 FQGNSA. CDR3 coding DNA: TGTGCCAGCAGCTTAGCAAGGCAAGGAAGTTCTGGCTGCACCTTC. Translation gives CASSLARQGSSGCTF. Using reference TRBV7-2 and TRBJ1-2 for the parts outside the CDR3, the full variable domain is GAGVSQSPSNKVTEKGKDVELRCDPISGHTALYWYRQSLGQGLEFLIYFQGNSAPDKSGLPSDRFSAERTGGSVSTLTIQRTQQEDSAVYLCASSLARQGSSGCTFGSGTRLTVV.

This clonotype has only a few counts. The chain combines TRBV12-3 or TRBV12-4 with TRBJ2-6, with no clear D. V dropped 6 bases and J dropped 4 bases, with 10 bases sitting between them. The CDR3 runs to 14 residues. The CDR3 bases are TGTGCCAGCAGCCCACCGAGGGGGGCCAACGTCCTGACTTTC. Its translation: CASSPPRGANVLTF.

Note on this clonotype: The germline gene is not matched at one end of the junction; a read error may be the cause. The rearrangement joins TRBV24-1 to TRBJ1-2; TRBD1 matches 8 bases. CDR3 size: 14 residues. Germline CDR1 reads KGHDR; CDR2 reads SFDVKD. The CDR3 region has the DNA TGTACCACCAGTCCACCGGACAGGGCAAGCGGCTACACCTTC. Its translation: CTTSPPDRASGYTF.

The gene calls are TRBV20-1 and TRBJ2-1; 9 bases are a match to TRBD2. From germline, CDR1 is DFQATT and CDR2 SNEGSKA (reference sequence). CDR3 length: 13 residues. The V and J ends lost 6 bases and 9 bases, in that order; junction bases with no gene match: 9. The CDR3 spells CSAQRTSEGEQFF. CDR3 in DNA: TGCAGTGCCCAGAGGACTAGCGAGGGTGAGCAGTTCTTC.